This T cell receptor beta chain was identified during a study of blood T cell repertoires in COVID-19. On the study more broadly: Both acute and convalescent COVID-19 samples were obtained from the United States, Italy and Spain.

Produced via immunoSEQ multiplex PCR; TCRdb's table is partial and in-frame only. Among roughly 100,000 clones listed, about 80% were seen once. This clone has just a few counts. The germline CDR1 and CDR2 sequences are SGHTS and YDEGEE. CDR3 length: 15 amino acids. V shed 5 bases, J shed 6 bases, and the junction held 7 bases outside the gene matches. The sequenced material came from peripheral blood. This clonotype originated in a woman between 65 and 79 years old with acute or convalescent COVID-19. The chain recombines TRBV5-8 with TRBJ2-1, with 11 bases fitting TRBD2. CDR3 nucleotide sequence: TGTGCCAGCAGGCTACTAGCGGGGGTGGGCAATGAGCAGTTCTTC. Translated, it gives CASRLLAGVGNEQFF.